The 7 T cell receptor beta chains given below trace back to one sample, sequenced in a study of metastatic and nonmetastatic thyroid tumors. Using MiXCR, TCRdb reanalyzed the PCR reads. This sample yields about 11,000 clones, of which 20% to 30% are seen a single time; 9.8% belongs to the top ten. Every patient underwent thyroid surgery untreated. The source material was tumor tissue. All receptors come from a female donor with papillary thyroid cancer or a benign thyroid nodule (not recorded which). Some clones in this sample may be carry-over from other donors' samples.

As to this clone: Being one base from a much bigger clone, this may be a read error. This specimen includes other DNA sequences encoding the same CDR3. The chain combines TRBV5-4 with TRBJ2-3, with D uncertain. Looked up from germline, CDR1 is SGHNT and CDR2 is YYREEE (reference sequence). This CDR3 has 15 residues. This CDR3 reads CASSEGVTRTDTQYF. The CDR3 DNA reads as TGTGCCAGCAGCGAAGGAGTAACCCGCACTGATACGCAGTATTTT.

In this sample, this clone is medium-sized (0.01 to 0.1%). CDR3 DNA: TGTGCCAGTAGTATGTCCCAACTAGCGGGAATCCTTGGAAATGAGCAGTTCTTC. Amino acid sequence: CASSMSQLAGILGNEQFF. This rearrangement joins TRBV19 to TRBJ2-1; 10 bases map to TRBD2. CDR3 length: 18 residues. Trimming took 3 bases from V and 7 from J; bases not matched to a gene: 15. CDR1 and CDR2 from the germline V gene are LNHDA and SQIVND (reference sequence). The full variable domain, rest sourced from reference TRBV19 and TRBJ2-1, is DGGITQSPKYLFRKEGQNVTLSCEQNLNHDAMYWYRQDPGQGLRLIYYSQIVNDFQKGDIAEGYSVSREKKESFPLTVTSAQKNPTAFYLCASSMSQLAGILGNEQFFGPGTRLTVL.

This chain connects TRBV11-1 to TRBJ2-7; TRBD1 is a possible D gene (6 bases). This CDR3 is built from 11 residues. V shed 8 bases and J shed 7 bases, with 12 bases lying between them. Per the germline V gene, CDR1 is SGHAT and CDR2 is FQDESV (reference sequence). The CDR3 DNA is TGTGCCAGCCGCTCAACAGGGGAGCAGTACTTC. It encodes CASRSTGEQYF.

This clone was counted a few times. The rearrangement joins TRBV24-1 to TRBJ1-6, with D tentatively TRBD1 (5 bases). CDR3 length: 16 amino acids. V shed 1 base and J shed 2 bases, with 8 bases lying between them. Looked up from germline, CDR1 is KGHDR and CDR2 is SFDVKD. The CDR3 region has the DNA TGTGCCACCAGTGATTTAGGGGCTACCTATAATTCACCCCTCCACTTT. Translated: CATSDLGATYNSPLHF.

This clone was recorded many times. Given a much more abundant clone one base away, this may be a read error. This specimen includes other DNA sequences encoding the same CDR3. This chain connects TRBV5-1 to TRBJ2-2; D is possibly TRBD2 (6 bases). The CDR3 length is 15 residues. The germline CDR1 and CDR2 sequences are SGHRS and YFSETQ. The CDR3 protein is CASSLDGRNTGELFF. CDR3 nucleotides: TGCGCCAGCAGCTTGGATGGGAGGAACACTGGGGAGCTGTTTTTT.

The chain has TRBV19 and TRBJ2-2, with D possibly being TRBD2 (5 bases). This CDR3 is built from 12 residues. Germline loops: CDR1 LNHDA, CDR2 SQIVND (reference sequence). V was trimmed by 7 bases and J by 5 bases, leaving 8 bases between them. The CDR3 loop reads CASKGGTGELFF. DNA for the CDR3: TGTGCCAGTAAGGGCGGGACCGGGGAGCTGTTTTTT.

The chain is built from TRBV9 and TRBJ2-1; TRBD2 aligns across 15 bases. Germline values: CDR1 SGDLS, CDR2 YYNGEE. This CDR3 is 18 amino acids long. The V and J ends lost 3 bases and 5 bases, in that order; junction bases with no gene match: 9. The CDR3 is CASSAGLAGGWGDNEQFF. Here the CDR3 DNA reads TGTGCCAGCAGCGCGGGACTAGCGGGAGGATGGGGCGACAATGAGCAGTTCTTC.